The present T cell receptor beta chain was sequenced within a study of T cells in Graves' hyperthyroidism and ophthalmopathy. The V end was cut by 2 bases, the J end by 2 bases, with 12 bases between. Germline CDR1 reads MNHNS; CDR2 reads SASEGT. The CDR3 length is 15 residues. Study results and limitations: Patients with ophthalmopathy were separated from those with stable hyperthyroidism by a 13 V-J model.

This clonotype was seen repeatedly, ten times or more. Its antigen remains unidentified. Aged 18 to 65, the patients had hyperthyroidism that was newly diagnosed and had lasted under 2 months. Thyroid ultrasound and orbital computed tomography, with clinical symptoms and serum thyroxine and TRAb, informed diagnoses. Amplified TCR beta CDR3 regions derived from RNA transcripts. A set of HTBI primers served as the primers for a first-round RT-PCR of the TCR CDR3. TCRdb fed the multiplex PCR reads into MiXCR, producing one record per CDR3 protein. The top ten hold about an eighth of the sample, which has around 250,000 distinct CDR3 sequences, about 14% seen once.

Material: blood. The gene calls are TRBV6-1 and TRBJ2-5; D gene uncertain. This receptor was identified in a middle-aged woman with Graves' hyperthyroidism that later progressed to Graves' ophthalmopathy. The CDR3 DNA sequence: TGTGCCAGCAGTGAAAACCGAGGCTCTCAAGAGACCCAGTACTTC. This codes for CASSENRGSQETQYF.